The entry below describes one T cell receptor beta chain. Its target is not known. Sequencing used immunoSEQ multiplex PCR; TCRdb keeps in-frame clones, though not all of them. The sample yields more than 2,000,000 clones, around nine tenths seen once. Adults of Caucasian background living in Nashville, Tennessee made up all donors. The data belong to a study of shared clonotypes between healthy human individuals. Study summary: Donors, aged 18 to 49, were two women and a few men.

General observations from the study: The authors expected sequencing depth to affect clonotype sharing among donors.

The TCR comes from a man younger than 35 in good health. The material sequenced was naive CD4+ T cells sorted from blood. Stated subset: CD45RA+ positively selected.

The CDR3 loop is CASSLVAGVKNIQYF. For the CDR3, the DNA is TGTGCCAGCAGCTTAGTTGCGGGGGTTAAAAACATTCAGTACTTC. V usage is TRBV7-8 and J usage is TRBJ2-4; TRBD2 matches at 7 bases. This CDR3 has 15 amino acids. CDR1 and CDR2 (germline): SGHVS, FQNEAQ. Trimming cost V 1 base and J 4 bases; bases outside gene matches: 4.